The text below deals with one T cell receptor beta chain. It lacks a known antigen. At one end the junction does not follow the germline gene, possibly because of a read error. The cohort comprised under 700 healthy bone marrow donors. Cohort members were all nominally healthy when sampled, although unrecorded immune exposures were likely present. The donor was CMV seropositive and was included in the group of approximately 310 seropositive cohort members. Every donor gave a peripheral blood sample, and the peripheral blood mononuclear cells from that sample were used for TCR beta sequencing. Genomic DNA extraction from the blood cell samples was performed with the Qiagen DNeasy Blood Extraction Kit. The CDR3, from cysteine to phenylalanine, totals 14 residues. Left in the record is the CDR3 DNA by itself, 42 bases read in frame from the first base. CDR1 SEHNR and CDR2 FQNEAQ are derived from the germline V gene (reference sequence).

These data originate in a study of cytomegalovirus exposure and HLA in healthy donors listed by TCRdb under 2017. In terms of the full investigation: An earlier analysis of fewer than 750 of the donors reported 250 to 300 Gb of sequence data and about 120 million unique TCR beta sequences obtained from some 170 million T cells. Both class I and class II loci were covered by HLA typing, at four-digit resolution. Rather than using new phenotypic data, the later analysis identified candidate immune exposures from TCR beta sequences and from how often those sequences occurred across donors. On average, around 240,000 unique TCR beta nucleotide sequences were sequenced per donor among some 430 genotyped donors of the cohort, with roughly 18% of those sequences being non-productive. About five DR-DQ haplotypes were handled as single units for association and clustering because linkage in the cohort was strong. Roughly 290 gigabases of sequencing data and around 80 million unique TCR sequences made up an early release that covered approximately 650 HLA-typed donors. Of the 398 genotyped donors, less than 85% were placed in the genetic ancestry cluster associated with self-reported Caucasian donors. Donor age, sex, ethnicity and CMV serostatus were compiled alongside the repertoire data. In a later genetic analysis, genome-wide SNP genotypes for about 55% of the roughly 700 donors were used, and that subset was treated as a discovery cohort. The study used immunosequencing to profile the T cell repertoires of 666 subjects and linked those repertoires to cytomegalovirus serostatus. To predict cytomegalovirus infection status, the study brought together high-throughput TCR immunosequencing, statistical association of individual TCRs with disease status, and machine learning. All discovery cohort repertoires had been generated on a single sequencing platform. A later analysis re-examined previously published TCR beta repertoires from about 670 donors and added high-resolution HLA genotyping to investigate patterns of TCR occurrence. A separate validation cohort of roughly 130 different subjects was used in addition to the roughly 700-subject first cohort. The aim of the study was to test whether cataloging public T cell receptors could identify signatures of past pathogen exposure. The number of typed donors differed by locus: roughly 629-640 for A, B, C, DRB1 and DQB1; 522 for DQA1; some 590 for DPA1; and roughly 450 for DPB1. An earlier analysis of 500 to 750 of the donors applied high-throughput TCR beta sequencing to assess whether each TCR beta V gene segment acted as functional or pseudogenic. The paper as a whole reports these results and caveats: A later genetic analysis reported fewer N-insertions in productive TCRs among donors in an Asian-associated ancestry cluster than the roughly 670-donor mean. Because the 87-base-pair reads could not distinguish some IMGT-functional V segments, including TRBV6-2 and TRBV6-3, those segments were excluded. In the study, approximately 160 TCR beta chains were listed as associated with cytomegalovirus. According to a later analysis, TCR association rates differed among HLA loci, with DRB1 alleles showing the most associated TCRs and HLA-C alleles showing the fewest. In a later analysis, about 16,000 TCR beta sequences were associated with specific HLA alleles at a false discovery rate of 0.05. In vitro tests confirmed that a few of the cytomegalovirus-associated TCR beta chains recognize cytomegalovirus antigens. CMV serostatus was the only immune exposure information available for the cohort. Strong co-occurrence of HLA alleles, especially DR and DQ, made assigning TCR associations to individual alleles difficult. Linkage disequilibrium might explain the correlated functional status among segregating V segments, but an unknown experimental factor could not be excluded. An earlier analysis of approximately 540 of the donors showed that most TCR beta V segments appeared in productive rearrangements either about 87% or about 30% of the time, which broadly matched IMGT annotations. Because HLA typing was unavailable for some donors at each locus, only the typed subset was used in association tests. Roughly uniform sequencing depth across donors was assumed in presence/absence analyses, although this assumption may not hold. Compared with equally common non-associated chains, HLA-associated TCR beta chains in a later analysis were more clonally expanded and had lower generation probabilities. Because counts were too low, about 15 rarely observed V segments, including chromosome 9 orphons, were left out of the earlier analysis of 587 of the donors. This cohort had only TCR beta chains sequenced, and the lack of alpha or paired-chain data limited which features could be detected. A group of highly shared sequence variants was considered likely to be a technical artifact of the sequencing pipeline. An association between a missense DCLRE1C variant and V-gene and J-gene trimming of TCR beta chains was found in a later genetic analysis and replicated in an independent cohort. A further reported finding was that TCR beta sequences accurately predicted the HLA-A and HLA-B alleles for most subjects in the first cohort. In a later analysis, several top co-occurrence clusters were reported to appear linked to parvovirus B19, influenza, CMV and Epstein-Barr virus. The authors suggested that the approach could potentially be generalized to other disease states and immunological phenotypes. While some public TCRs were present in many individuals, most TCR sequences turned up only very rarely across donors. A later analysis found that most CMV-associated TCR beta chains appeared HLA-restricted, with HLA associations seemingly driven largely by CMV exposure. In both the original and validation cohorts, the classifier was reported to diagnose cytomegalovirus status with high specificity and sensitivity.

The library was obtained by the immunoSEQ multiplex PCR assay. The multiplex PCR relied on a mix of 60 forward primers for TCR Vbeta segments and 13 reverse primers for TCR Jbeta segments. Amplification of the CDR3 region of rearranged TCR beta genes was performed with a multiplex PCR assay on genomic DNA. On the Illumina HiSeq System, the amplified TCR beta libraries were sequenced as 87-base-pair reads. As for the original processing: A later analysis tallied approximately 87 million unique TCR beta chains across the 610 or so repertoires, and approximately 11 million of those chains were shared by two or more donors. To remove PCR and sequencing errors, raw reads were error-corrected and collapsed into unique sequences using a nearest-neighbor algorithm that merged closely related sequences. To assign V, D and J gene segments, CDR3 sequences were aligned to IMGT reference sequences. For a sequence to be retained, at least a six-nucleotide match to both a V gene segment and a J gene segment was required. A rearrangement counted as productive if the CDR3 had no stop codons and remained in frame with V and J, and every other rearrangement counted as non-productive. CDR3 was defined according to IMGT convention as the region running from the second conserved V-encoded cysteine to the conserved J-encoded phenylalanine. In an earlier analysis of 550 to 650 of the donors, sequences lacking an unambiguous match to a single V gene segment were excluded. In an earlier analysis of some 590 of the donors, a V segment was called functional when productive rearrangements were above 56.7%, and segregating when the standard deviation between donors exceeded 5%. To diagnose cytomegalovirus status from the catalog of TCR beta chain sequences, a statistical classification framework was built. In a later analysis, TCR nucleotide sequences were compared against IMGT/GENE-DB human TR gene sequences so that V and J genes could be assigned. Using the TCRdist pipeline, a later analysis assigned CDR3 sequences along with most-parsimonious VDJ recombination scenarios. In a later analysis, each TCR beta chain was defined by its CDR3 amino acid sequence together with its V-gene family, and reads without a unique V-gene family were excluded. To address suspected cross-contamination and a sequencing artifact, a later analysis removed around 600 highly shared, low-generation-probability nucleotide sequences. A later analysis calculated a clonal expansion index for each public chain from normalized within-repertoire ranks of inferred template counts. A later analysis computed generation probabilities with a VDJ recombination model fitted to out-of-frame rearrangements, and checked the results against IGoR. Hypergeometric tests were used in a later analysis to score TCR-TCR, TCR-HLA and TCR-CMV co-occurrence, with a repertoire-size bias correction applied to the TCR pairs. A later analysis estimated false discovery rates by permuting HLA or CMV assignments 20 times. In a later analysis, co-occurring TCRs were grouped with DBSCAN, and TCRdist sequence similarity was added when clustering was performed within HLA-allele-positive subsets. Repertoires with fewer than 30,000 or more than 120,000 public chains were left out of co-occurrence clustering, as were a few repertoires with anomalous nucleotide sharing. TCRdb re-hosts the immuneACCESS table, in-frame sequences only. Its copies lack some clones; in the studies checked, an unresolved V gene accounts for under half of them, and the cause for the rest is not known. V and J calls and clone size follow that table, whereas D and trimming were derived from the DNA. In all, the sample holds under 100,000 clones, and approximately 56% of those were seen once. The ten largest make up 5.5% of the sample.

The origin of this receptor is a woman aged 30 to 39 in good health and CMV-seropositive. Here the chain combines TRBV7-9 and TRBJ1-1; no D gene can be assigned with confidence. The sequencing input was PBMCs. The CDR3 sequence is CSSSLVTGSTEAFF. DNA sequence: TGTTCCAGCAGCTTAGTGACGGGGAGCACTGAAGCTTTCTTT.